This entry features one T cell receptor (beta chain) sequence. Its antigen is unidentified. This specimen comes from a study of ipilimumab plus nivolumab after autologous stem cell transplantation. Study information: A median of roughly eight nivolumab and roughly 5 ipilimumab doses were given.

General observations from the study: Authors suggest TCR repertoire, Treg phenotype and gut microbiota support further study.

Starting 14 to 28 days after autologous transplant, ipilimumab 1 mg/kg was given. Sequencing used immunoSEQ multiplex PCR; TCRdb keeps in-frame clones, though not all of them. The table shows 15,000 to 20,000 clones, with around four fifths occurring only once. The TCR comes from a male donor with diffuse large B-cell lymphoma. This material consisted of PBMCs, taken in a trial of ipilimumab plus nivolumab as post-transplant consolidation.

The CDR3 protein is CASRTGPAQETQYF. DNA for the CDR3: TGTGCCAGCAGAACAGGGCCCGCCCAAGAGACCCAGTACTTC. The chain employs TRBV6-5 and TRBJ2-5; perhaps TRBD1 as D (6 bases). V lost 6 bases, J lost 1 base, and 12 bases lay in between. CDR1 and CDR2 from the germline V gene are MNHEY and SVGAGI. There are 14 residues in the CDR3.